This TCR beta chain was sequenced during a study of Ad26.COV2.S vaccination and SARS-CoV-2 variants. Study-level information: Within the COV1001 Ad26.COV2.S trial arm, the donor was enrolled.

Produced via immunoSEQ multiplex PCR; TCRdb's table is partial and in-frame only. The sample includes about 390,000 clones, about nine tenths of them seen just once. V trimming: 4 bases; J trimming: 6 bases; junction bases outside the gene matches: 4. Germline lookup yields CDR1 LGHDT and CDR2 YNNKEL (reference sequence). CDR3 length: 13 residues. Treatment reported: 15 to 20 received Ad26.COV2.S at low or high dose, single or two shots; about 5 received placebo; per-sample allocation not given. The study sampled participants on day 63 after the first vaccine or placebo injection. In Boston, an adult donor aged 18-55 years took part. General observations from the study: Analyses that measured TCR breadth and depth may have underestimated total T cell responses.

Regarding this clone: The antigen is unknown.

The TCR originated in a person aged 18-65 years who received the Ad26.COV2.S COVID-19 vaccine or a placebo. Sequences were derived from peripheral blood, sampled in a trial of Ad26.COV2.S vaccine versus placebo. The rearrangement uses TRBV3-1 (or the pseudogene TRBV3-2) and TRBJ1-1; 8 bases map to TRBD1. CDR3 bases: TGTGCCAGCAGCCCGGACAGGGAATCTGAAGCTTTCTTT. Translated: CASSPDRESEAFF.